This T cell receptor (beta chain) appears in the sequencing data of a study of radiotherapy plus CTLA-4 blockade in lung cancer. The study, taken as a whole, reports: Increased serum interferon-beta after radiation also reportedly predicted response strongly.

The CDR3 is made up of 16 amino acids. Per the germline V gene, CDR1 is MGHRA and CDR2 is YSYEKL. Trimming took off 6 bases at V and 0 bases at J, with 17 bases between the two ends. About this clone itself: Its antigen is unidentified.

Those with chemo-refractory metastatic non-small-cell lung cancer were treated with focal radiation combined with CTLA-4 blockade using ipilimumab. TCRdb's copy holds only in-frame clones and misses some; the assay was immunoSEQ multiplex PCR. This table has roughly 110,000 clones, over 65% appearing once. This clonotype was obtained from a human donor with non-small cell lung cancer that progressed on radiotherapy plus ipilimumab. Some clones in this sample may be carry-over from other donors' samples. Sequences were derived from peripheral blood, sampled from a patient treated with radiotherapy plus ipilimumab. The chain combines TRBV4-1 with TRBJ1-1; weak D call: TRBD1 (6 bases). The CDR3 region is CASSQRGQSLNTEAFF. CDR3 bases: TGCGCCAGCAGTCAAAGAGGACAGAGCTTGAACACTGAAGCTTTCTTT.